Sequencing of this T cell receptor (beta chain) was carried out in a study of T-cell memory formation after mild COVID-19. Study-level findings and limits: CM and EM subsets held most contracting CD4+ clones; EMRA held CD8+ ones. The appearance of some responding clones in pre-infection memory suggested that cross-reactive memory joined. Later expanders leaned CD4+, whereas clones that contracted between day 15 and 85 were balanced CD4/CD8.

This clonotype was counted between two and nine times. Its target is unknown. From the 5' RACE reads, TCRdb called clonotypes with MiXCR, one entry per CDR3 protein. Of around 200,000 distinct CDR3 sequences listed, just over 9.5% are singletons. The CDR3 is 15 residues long. Unmatched junction bases numbered 6, after V lost 4 bases and J lost 3 bases. Germline values: CDR1 SEHNR, CDR2 FQNEAQ (reference sequence). This clonotype originated in a man younger than 30 who had mild COVID-19 (a few samples of this study predate the infection). Cell type and time point are not known. Sequences were obtained from PBMCs or a T cell subset sorted from them (not recorded which). The rearrangement joins TRBV7-9 to TRBJ2-1; 7 bases match TRBD2. The CDR3 protein is CASSSSPGGYNEQFF. DNA for the CDR3: TGTGCCAGCAGCTCCTCCCCGGGGGGCTACAATGAGCAGTTCTTC.